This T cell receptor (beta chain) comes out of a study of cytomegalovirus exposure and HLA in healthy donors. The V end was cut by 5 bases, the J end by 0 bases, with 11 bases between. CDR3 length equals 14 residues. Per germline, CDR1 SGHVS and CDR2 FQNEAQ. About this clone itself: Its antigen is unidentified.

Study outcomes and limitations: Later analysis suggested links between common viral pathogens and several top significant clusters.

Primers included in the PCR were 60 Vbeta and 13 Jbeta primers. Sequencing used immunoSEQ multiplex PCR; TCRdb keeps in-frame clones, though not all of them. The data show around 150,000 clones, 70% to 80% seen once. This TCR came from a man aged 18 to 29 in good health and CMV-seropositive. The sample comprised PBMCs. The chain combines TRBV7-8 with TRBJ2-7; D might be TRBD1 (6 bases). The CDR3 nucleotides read TGTGCCAGCAGCCCCCGACAGGACTCCTACGAGCAGTACTTC. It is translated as CASSPRQDSYEQYF. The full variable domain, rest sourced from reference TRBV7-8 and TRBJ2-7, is GAGVSQSPRYKVAKRGQDVALRCDPISGHVSLFWYQQALGQGPEFLTYFQNEAQLDKSGLPSDRFFAERPEGSVSTLKIQRTQQEDSAVYLCASSPRQDSYEQYFGPGTRLTVT.